This T cell receptor beta chain was recovered during a study of T-cell reconstitution after alpha-beta-depleted transplantation in children listed by TCRdb under 2016. Regarding the study in general: Using TCR repertoire profiling, the study quantitatively followed how T-cell immune reconstitution unfolded in children after TCRalphabeta/CD19-depleted allogeneic hematopoietic cell transplantation.

Beyond this particular receptor, the publication reports: In some patients, the high TCRbeta diversity seen at day 60 was put down to recipient T cells and intrathymic progenitors that had survived conditioning. Hyperexpanded clone frequencies declined over subsequent months; after one year, T-cell counts and TCRbeta diversity were mostly attributed to newly produced T cells. The apparently early alphabetaT-cell count recovery about two months after transplant was reportedly dependent on only several hundred rapidly expanded clones derived from non-depleted graft cells.

V was cut back by 0 bases and J by 7 bases, leaving a gap of 12 bases between them. There are 15 amino acids in the CDR3, from cysteine to phenylalanine inclusive. Left in the record is the CDR3 DNA by itself, 45 bases read in frame from the first base. The library relied on PCR. TCRdb names Illumina HiSeq 2500 as the instrument used. Molecular barcoding was employed in the preparation of TCR libraries, with unique molecular identifiers being used to normalize TCRbeta repertoire quantification. TCRdb handled the public reads itself, with Q25 trimming in fastp and clone calling in MiXCR, and kept productive beta chains. One record per CDR3 amino acid sequence lists the most common genes and DNA. This sample comprises over 200,000 distinct CDR3 sequences, approximately 15% of them detected only once. Together, the top ten hold around 45% of the sample. A note on this clonotype: Its recognized antigen is unknown. The sample holds no much larger clone one base away, and base qualities are not on file.

This sample's treatment or condition label indicates: allogeneic hematopoietic cell transplantation with graft depleted of TCRalphabeta T cells and CD19 B cells. The transplant recipients were children given TCRalphabeta/CD19-depleted allogeneic hematopoietic cell grafts. The receptor was derived from a male patient between 2 and 10 years old who had a stem cell transplant for acute lymphoblastic leukemia, so the T cells may come from the graft donor. The sample consisted of PBMCs, mostly from graft donor cells, taken 360 days after TCRalphabeta/CD19-depleted stem cell transplant. The V gene is TRBV12-3 or TRBV12-4 and the J gene is TRBJ1-4; the D segment cannot be called with confidence. The nucleotide sequence reads TGTGCCAGCAGTTTAGCGCGAGGGTGGGGTGAAAAACTGTTTTTT. This gives the protein CASSLARGWGEKLFF.